The 10 T cell receptor beta chains in this list originate from one sample, sequenced in a study of beta chain features in type 1 diabetes. The investigators reverse transcribed all of the isolated RNA, so they sequenced expressed TCRB transcripts. Assay used: immunoSEQ multiplex PCR; TCRdb lists only in-frame clones, some missing. In the table there are about 59,000 clones, about three fifths of which are singletons. The sequenced material came from Tregs from blood. The receptors stem from a young woman in good health.

The J gene is TRBJ2-5, the V gene TRBV5-4; TRBD2 might be the D (5 bases). Trimming cost V 4 bases and J 1 base, with 11 bases left between them. This CDR3 spans 14 amino acids. Looked up from germline, CDR1 is SGHNT and CDR2 is YYREEE (reference sequence). The DNA for the CDR3 is TGTGCCAGCAGCCCGAGGACTTTCCAAGAGACCCAGTACTTC. Encoded protein: CASSPRTFQETQYF.

The chain couples TRBV18 to TRBJ1-2; 7 positions agree with TRBD1. The CDR3 runs 16 residues. V was pared by 6 bases and J by 0 bases, with 10 bases of the junction left unmatched. Germline CDR1 and CDR2: KGHSH and LQKENI. This CDR3 is CASSLYDRAANYGYTF. In nucleotides, the CDR3 is TGTGCCAGCTCCCTCTACGACAGGGCAGCTAACTATGGCTACACCTTC.

This chain uses TRBV7-2 with TRBJ2-3; a weak D match, TRBD2 (6 bases). Germline V lookup: CDR1 SGHTA, CDR2 FQGNSA. The V end lost 3 bases, the J end lost 2 bases, and 15 bases lay between the germline ends. The CDR3 contains 16 residues. This CDR3 reads CASSLGSGLFTDTQYF. The CDR3 bases are TGTGCCAGCAGCTTGGGCAGCGGGTTATTCACAGATACGCAGTATTTT.

The chain joins TRBV6-5 to TRBJ2-1; the D gene is possibly TRBD1 (7 bases). Germline V gene sequence: CDR1 MNHEY, CDR2 SVGAGI. V was clipped by 2 bases and J by 6 bases, with 17 bases between them. This CDR3 is 16 amino acids long. The CDR3 DNA is TGTGCCAGCAGTTACCACGGAGGGGCAGGGGGCAATGAGCAGTTCTTC. This translates into CASSYHGGAGGNEQFF.

The chain links TRBV6-6 to TRBJ1-2, with 7 bases that match TRBD1. Trimming cost V 5 bases and J 5 bases; bases outside gene matches: 8. This CDR3 has 14 residues. Germline loops: CDR1 MNHNY, CDR2 SVGAGI (reference sequence). CDR3 amino acids: CASSRRQGGYGYTF. The CDR3 nucleotides read TGTGCCAGCAGTCGTCGACAGGGTGGTTATGGCTACACCTTC.

A word on this clone: The germline gene is not matched at one end of the junction; a read error may be the cause. The chain is built from TRBV18 and TRBJ2-3, with D perhaps TRBD2 (5 bases). CDR3 length equals 15 residues. Germline V CDR1 and CDR2: KGHSH, LQKENI. This chain's CDR3 is CASSPPGVRTDTQYF. The CDR3, as DNA: TGTGCCAGCTCACCACCGGGAGTACGCACCGATACGCAGTATTTT.

V is TRBV9 and J is TRBJ2-3; tentative D call: TRBD2 (5 bases). The CDR3 spans 14 residues. The V gene lost 0 bases and the J gene lost 5 bases, with 10 bases spanning the gap. Per the germline V gene, CDR1 is SGDLS and CDR2 is YYNGEE. The CDR3 region has the DNA TGTGCCAGCAGCGTAGCGCAAGCGGTAGATACGCAGTATTTT. Protein: CASSVAQAVDTQYF. Looking up the rest from reference TRBV9 and TRBJ2-3 gives the full variable domain: DSGVTQTPKHLITATGQRVTLRCSPRSGDLSVYWYQQSLDQGLQFLIQYYNGEERAKGNILERFSAQQFPDLHSELNLSSLELGDSALYFCASSVAQAVDTQYFGPGTRLTVL.

V and J are TRBV6-4 and TRBJ2-3; weak D call: TRBD1 (6 bases). Looked up from germline, CDR1 is MRHNA and CDR2 is SNTAGT. The V end was cut by 5 bases, the J end by 6 bases, with 15 bases between. The CDR3 is made up of 14 amino acids. This CDR3 is CASSPAGQGDTQYF. Written as DNA, the CDR3 is TGTGCCAGCAGTCCGGCCGGGCAGGGGGATACGCAGTATTTT.

The gene calls are TRBV14 and TRBJ2-3, with D uncertain. CDR3 length: 12 residues. Germline-derived CDR1 and CDR2 are SGHDN and FVKESK. V lost 0 bases and J lost 6, with 4 bases in between. CDR3 in amino acids: CASSQDQDTQYF. The CDR3 coding sequence is TGTGCCAGCAGCCAAGACCAGGATACGCAGTATTTT.

This clone has only a few counts. The chain couples TRBV9 to TRBJ2-2, with TRBD1 matching 8 bases. V gave up 5 bases and J gave up 4 bases; unmatched junction bases: 10. The germline V gene encodes CDR1 SGDLS and CDR2 YYNGEE. The CDR3 has 16 amino acids. This chain's CDR3 is CASRPSGTGITGELFF. CDR3 sequence (DNA): TGTGCCAGCAGGCCTTCCGGGACAGGCATCACCGGGGAGCTGTTTTTT.